This TCR beta chain was profiled in a study of OX40 agonist ivuxolimab in advanced cancers. The study's findings and limits: By week 6 at 0.1 to 3.0 mg/kg, blood CD4+ and CD8+ T cells had expanded clonally.

Per germline, CDR1 MNHNY and CDR2 SVGAGI (reference sequence). Trimming at V came to 6 bases and at J to 4 bases, leaving 5 bases not matched to a gene. This CDR3 is built from 15 residues. Repertoires were generated with immunoSEQ multiplex PCR, while TCRdb's copy carries only in-frame clones and drops some. This table has 60,000 to 80,000 clones, 65% to 90% appearing once. Remarks on this clone: Its antigen is unknown.

The sequence was obtained from an adult with an advanced solid tumor such as melanoma, head and neck, liver or kidney cancer. This specimen was CD4+ or CD8+ T cells sorted from blood, taken in a trial of the OX40 agonist ivuxolimab. The V gene is TRBV6-6, the J gene TRBJ2-2; 10 bases fit TRBD2. The CDR3 region is CASSRTSGITGELFF. The CDR3 DNA reads as TGTGCCAGCAGCCGGACTAGCGGAATCACCGGGGAGCTGTTTTTT.